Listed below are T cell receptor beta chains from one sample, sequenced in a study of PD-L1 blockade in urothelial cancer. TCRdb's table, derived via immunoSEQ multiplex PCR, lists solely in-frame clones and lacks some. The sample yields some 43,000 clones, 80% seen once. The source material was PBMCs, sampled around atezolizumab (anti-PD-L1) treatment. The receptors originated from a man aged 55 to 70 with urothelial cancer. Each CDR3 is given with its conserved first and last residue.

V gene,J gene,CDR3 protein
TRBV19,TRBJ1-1,CASSIDSGQRIREAFF
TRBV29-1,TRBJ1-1,CSGRGGYEAFF
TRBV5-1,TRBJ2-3,CASSLETSSTDTQYF
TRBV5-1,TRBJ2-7,CASSWSGGSYEQYF
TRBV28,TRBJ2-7,CASSLTGGEQYF
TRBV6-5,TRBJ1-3,CASRGQGTGNTIYF
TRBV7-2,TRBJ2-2,CASSSQGPGELFF
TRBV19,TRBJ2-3,CASSIAGDKDTQYF
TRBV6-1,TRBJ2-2,CASMRDRLTGELFF
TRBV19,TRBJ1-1,CASSIRGDGEAFF
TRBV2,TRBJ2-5,CASSAQGGETQYF
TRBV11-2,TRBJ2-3,CASSLRTDRWRSTDTQYF
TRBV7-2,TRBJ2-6,CASSRTGTGANVLTF
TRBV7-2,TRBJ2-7,CASSPRTAYEQYF
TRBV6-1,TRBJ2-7,CASSPFSTAERQYF
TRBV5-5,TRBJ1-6,CASSVTGLTPLHF
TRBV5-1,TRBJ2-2,CASSLWGTGTNTGELFF
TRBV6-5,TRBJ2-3,CASSRTALTDTQYF
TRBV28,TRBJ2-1,CASTRTTTYNEQFF
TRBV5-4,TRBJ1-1,CASTPPGQGNTEAFF
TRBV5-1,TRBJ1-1,CASSMTQGNTEAFF
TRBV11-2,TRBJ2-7,CASSLSGGPSYEQYF
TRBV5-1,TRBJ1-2,CASSLDDRDSAYLYGYTF
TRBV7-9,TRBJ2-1,CASSLGQDYNEQFF
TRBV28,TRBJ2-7,CASSLYRNEQYF
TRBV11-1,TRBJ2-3,CASSLAPLAWADTQYF
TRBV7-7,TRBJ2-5,CASSLLAGGPETQYF
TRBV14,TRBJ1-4,CASSFSNEKLFF
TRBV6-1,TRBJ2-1,CASSAVLAGGLYNEQFF